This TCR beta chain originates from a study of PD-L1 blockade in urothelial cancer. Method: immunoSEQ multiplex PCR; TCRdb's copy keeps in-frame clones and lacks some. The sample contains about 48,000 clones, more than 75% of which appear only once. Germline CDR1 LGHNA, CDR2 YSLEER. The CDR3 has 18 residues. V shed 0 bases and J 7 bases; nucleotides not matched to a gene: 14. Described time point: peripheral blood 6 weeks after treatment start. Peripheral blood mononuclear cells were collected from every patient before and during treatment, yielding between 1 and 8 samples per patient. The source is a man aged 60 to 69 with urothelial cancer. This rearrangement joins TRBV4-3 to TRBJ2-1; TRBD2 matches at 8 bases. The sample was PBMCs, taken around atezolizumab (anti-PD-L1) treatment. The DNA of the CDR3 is TGCGCCAGCAGCCAAGATGTGGGAGGAGCGGGGGTACTTAATGAGCAGTTCTTC. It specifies CASSQDVGGAGVLNEQFF.